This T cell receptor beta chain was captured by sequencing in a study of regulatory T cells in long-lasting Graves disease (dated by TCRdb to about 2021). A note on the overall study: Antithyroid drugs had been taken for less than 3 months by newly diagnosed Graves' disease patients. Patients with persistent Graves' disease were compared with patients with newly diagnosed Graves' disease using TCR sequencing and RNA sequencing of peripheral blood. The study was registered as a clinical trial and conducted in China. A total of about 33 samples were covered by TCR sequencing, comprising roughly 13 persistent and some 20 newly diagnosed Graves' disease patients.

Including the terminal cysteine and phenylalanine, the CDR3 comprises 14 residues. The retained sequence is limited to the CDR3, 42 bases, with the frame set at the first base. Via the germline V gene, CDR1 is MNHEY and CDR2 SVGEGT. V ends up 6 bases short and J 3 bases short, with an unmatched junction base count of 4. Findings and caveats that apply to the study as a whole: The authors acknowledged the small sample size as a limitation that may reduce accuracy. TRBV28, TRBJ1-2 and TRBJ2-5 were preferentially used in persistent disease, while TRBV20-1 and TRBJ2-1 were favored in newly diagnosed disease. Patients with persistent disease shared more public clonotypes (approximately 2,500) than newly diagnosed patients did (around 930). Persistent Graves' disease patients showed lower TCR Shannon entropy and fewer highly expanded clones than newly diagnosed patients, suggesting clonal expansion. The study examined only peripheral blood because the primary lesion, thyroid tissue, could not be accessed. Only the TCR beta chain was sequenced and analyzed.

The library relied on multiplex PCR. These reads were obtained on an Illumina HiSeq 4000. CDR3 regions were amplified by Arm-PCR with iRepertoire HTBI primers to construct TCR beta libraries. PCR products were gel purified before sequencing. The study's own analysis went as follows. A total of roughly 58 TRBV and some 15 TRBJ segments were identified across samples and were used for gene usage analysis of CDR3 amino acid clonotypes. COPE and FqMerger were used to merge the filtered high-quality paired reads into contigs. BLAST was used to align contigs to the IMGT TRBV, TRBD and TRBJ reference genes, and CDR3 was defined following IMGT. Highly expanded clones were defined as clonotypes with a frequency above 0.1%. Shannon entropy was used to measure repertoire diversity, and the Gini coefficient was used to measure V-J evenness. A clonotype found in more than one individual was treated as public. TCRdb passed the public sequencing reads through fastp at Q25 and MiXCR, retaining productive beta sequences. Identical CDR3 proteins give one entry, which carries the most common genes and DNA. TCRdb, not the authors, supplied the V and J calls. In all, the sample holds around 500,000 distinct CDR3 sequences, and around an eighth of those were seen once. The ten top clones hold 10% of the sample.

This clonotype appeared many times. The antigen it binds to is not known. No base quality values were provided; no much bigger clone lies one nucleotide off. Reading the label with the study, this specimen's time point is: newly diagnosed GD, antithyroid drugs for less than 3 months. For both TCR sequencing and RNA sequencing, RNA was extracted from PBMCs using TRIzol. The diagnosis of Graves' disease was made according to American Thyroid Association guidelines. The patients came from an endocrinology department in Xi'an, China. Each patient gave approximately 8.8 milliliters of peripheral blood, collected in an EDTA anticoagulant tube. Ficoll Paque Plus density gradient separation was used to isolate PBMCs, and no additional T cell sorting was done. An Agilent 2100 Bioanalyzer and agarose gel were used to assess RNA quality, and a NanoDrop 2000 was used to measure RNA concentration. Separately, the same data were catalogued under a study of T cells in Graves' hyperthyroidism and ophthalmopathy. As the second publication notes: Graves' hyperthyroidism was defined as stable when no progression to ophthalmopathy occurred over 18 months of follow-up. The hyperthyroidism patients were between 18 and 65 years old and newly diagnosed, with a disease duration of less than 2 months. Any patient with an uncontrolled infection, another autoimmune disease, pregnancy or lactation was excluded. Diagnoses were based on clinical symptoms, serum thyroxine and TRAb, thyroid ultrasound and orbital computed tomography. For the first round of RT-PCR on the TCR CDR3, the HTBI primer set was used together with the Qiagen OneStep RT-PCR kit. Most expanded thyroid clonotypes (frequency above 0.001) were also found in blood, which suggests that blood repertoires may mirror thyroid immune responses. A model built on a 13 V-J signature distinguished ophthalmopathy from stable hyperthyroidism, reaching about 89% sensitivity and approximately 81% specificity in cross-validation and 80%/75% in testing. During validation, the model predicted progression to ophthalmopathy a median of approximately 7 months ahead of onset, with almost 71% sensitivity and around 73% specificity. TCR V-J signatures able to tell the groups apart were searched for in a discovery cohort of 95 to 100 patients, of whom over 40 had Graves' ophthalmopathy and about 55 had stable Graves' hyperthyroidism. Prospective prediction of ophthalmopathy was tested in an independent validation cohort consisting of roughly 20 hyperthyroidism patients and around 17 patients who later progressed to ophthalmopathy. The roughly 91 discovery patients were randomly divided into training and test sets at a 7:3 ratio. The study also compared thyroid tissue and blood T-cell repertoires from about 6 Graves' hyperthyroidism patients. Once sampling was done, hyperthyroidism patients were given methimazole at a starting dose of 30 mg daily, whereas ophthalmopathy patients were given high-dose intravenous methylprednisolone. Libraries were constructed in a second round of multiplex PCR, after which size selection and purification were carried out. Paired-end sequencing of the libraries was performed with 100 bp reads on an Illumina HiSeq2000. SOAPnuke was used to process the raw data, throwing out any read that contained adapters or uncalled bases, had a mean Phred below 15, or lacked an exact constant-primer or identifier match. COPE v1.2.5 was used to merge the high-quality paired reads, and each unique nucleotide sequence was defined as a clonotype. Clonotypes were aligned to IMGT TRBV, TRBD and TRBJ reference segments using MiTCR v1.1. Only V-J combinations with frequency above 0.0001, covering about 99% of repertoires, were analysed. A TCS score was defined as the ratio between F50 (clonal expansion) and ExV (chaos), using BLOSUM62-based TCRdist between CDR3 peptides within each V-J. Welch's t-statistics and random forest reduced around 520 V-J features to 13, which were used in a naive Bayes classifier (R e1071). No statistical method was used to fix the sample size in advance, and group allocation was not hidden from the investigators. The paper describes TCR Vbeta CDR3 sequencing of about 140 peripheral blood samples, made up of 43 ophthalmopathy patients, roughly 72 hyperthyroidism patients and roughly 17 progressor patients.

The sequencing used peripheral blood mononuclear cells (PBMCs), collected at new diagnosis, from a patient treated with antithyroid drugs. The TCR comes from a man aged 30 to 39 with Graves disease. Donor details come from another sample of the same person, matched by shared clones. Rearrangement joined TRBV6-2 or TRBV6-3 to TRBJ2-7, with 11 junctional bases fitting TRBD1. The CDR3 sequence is CASSMGTGGYEQYF. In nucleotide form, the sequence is TGTGCCAGCAGCATGGGGACAGGGGGCTACGAGCAGTACTTC.